What follows are 4 T cell receptor beta chains derived from one specimen sequenced in a study of T cells in Graves' hyperthyroidism and ophthalmopathy (dated by TCRdb to the late 2010s). Library preparation was by multiplex PCR. The sequencer was an Illumina HiSeq 2000. TCR beta CDR3 regions were amplified from RNA transcripts. The first round of RT-PCR for the TCR CDR3 was performed with the HTBI primer set and the Qiagen OneStep RT-PCR kit. The public reads were reprocessed in TCRdb via fastp at Q25 and MiXCR, keeping in-frame beta chains. Every CDR3 protein is listed once, alongside the most common genes and DNA of its rows. Present in this sample are about 510,000 distinct CDR3 sequences, approximately 49% of which were seen just once. The ten largest clones represent about 45% of the sample. Sequenced input: peripheral blood or thyroid tissue (not recorded which). Receptor source: an adult woman with Graves' disease, either hyperthyroidism or ophthalmopathy (not recorded which).

The V call is TRBV20-1, the J call TRBJ2-7, with TRBD1 as a possible D gene (5 bases). The ends were cut back, 4 bases at V and 3 bases at J, with 13 bases in the middle. In germline, CDR1 is DFQATT, CDR2 SNEGSKA (reference sequence). The CDR3 length is 13 residues. CDR3 sequence (DNA): TGCAGTGCTATCGACAGAAATCGCTACGAGCAGTACTTC. Protein sequence: CSAIDRNRYEQYF.

This sequence joins TRBV10-3 and TRBJ2-2; 8 bases are shared with TRBD2. Germline-derived CDR1 and CDR2 are ENHRY and SYGVKD. The CDR3 covers 13 residues. V dropped 9 bases and J dropped 6; count of bases not matched to a gene: 6. CDR3 sequence reads: CAIGLALAGELFF. The CDR3 DNA is TGTGCCATTGGACTAGCTCTGGCCGGGGAGCTGTTTTTT.

This clonotype was found a few times. A much larger clone lies one base from this, so it may be a read error. The J gene is TRBJ2-7, the V gene TRBV7-2; D is uncertain. Trimming stripped 1 base from V and 2 bases from J, with 9 bases between. CDR3 length: 14 amino acids. Germline V gene data show CDR1 as SGHTA and CDR2 as FQGNSA. Written as DNA, the CDR3 is TGTGCCAGCAGCTTAGAATCAGGAACCTACGAGCAGTACTTC. Encoded protein: CASSLESGTYEQYF.

This clonotype occurred many times. The chain couples TRBV12-3 or TRBV12-4 to TRBJ1-5; no definite D call. Between the trimmed V and J ends, which lost 3 bases and 0 bases, there was a span of 6 bases. The CDR3 is 14 residues long. The chain's CDR3 is CASSFAYSNQPQHF. In nucleotides, the CDR3 is TGTGCCAGCAGTTTTGCTTATAGCAATCAGCCCCAGCATTTT.